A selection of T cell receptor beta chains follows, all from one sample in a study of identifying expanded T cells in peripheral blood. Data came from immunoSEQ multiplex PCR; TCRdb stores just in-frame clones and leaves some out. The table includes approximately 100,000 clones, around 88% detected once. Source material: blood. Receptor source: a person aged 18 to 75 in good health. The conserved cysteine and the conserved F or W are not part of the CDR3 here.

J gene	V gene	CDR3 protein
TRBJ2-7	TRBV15	ATSDRDRGGREQY
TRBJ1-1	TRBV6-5	ASSSWTNTEAF
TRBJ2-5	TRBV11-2	ASSSDYQRAETQY
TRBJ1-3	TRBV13	ASSLARGQAWGNTIY
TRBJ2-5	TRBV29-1	SASGQGADETQY
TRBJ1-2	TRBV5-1	ASSPDTFYGYT
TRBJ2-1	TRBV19	ASSYRGYTPYNEQF
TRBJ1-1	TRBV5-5	ASSLGSRLGAEAF
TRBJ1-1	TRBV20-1	SLLEYTEAF
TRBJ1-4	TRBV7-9	ASSLGDRGREKLF
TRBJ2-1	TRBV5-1	ASSGGSSSYNEQF
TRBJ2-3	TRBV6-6	ASRAGATLDTQY
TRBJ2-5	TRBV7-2	ASSIDRVGSETQY
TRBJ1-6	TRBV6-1	ASSEVGRGASPLH
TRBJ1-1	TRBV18	ASSPNNGAQGATEAF
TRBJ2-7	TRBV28	ASSQPGQGKEQY
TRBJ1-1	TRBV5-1	ASSLGTPIGTEAF
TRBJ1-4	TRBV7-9	ASSRRTAHQELF
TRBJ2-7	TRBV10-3	AIGGRSGEQY
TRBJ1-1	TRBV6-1	ASNLYGTNTEAF